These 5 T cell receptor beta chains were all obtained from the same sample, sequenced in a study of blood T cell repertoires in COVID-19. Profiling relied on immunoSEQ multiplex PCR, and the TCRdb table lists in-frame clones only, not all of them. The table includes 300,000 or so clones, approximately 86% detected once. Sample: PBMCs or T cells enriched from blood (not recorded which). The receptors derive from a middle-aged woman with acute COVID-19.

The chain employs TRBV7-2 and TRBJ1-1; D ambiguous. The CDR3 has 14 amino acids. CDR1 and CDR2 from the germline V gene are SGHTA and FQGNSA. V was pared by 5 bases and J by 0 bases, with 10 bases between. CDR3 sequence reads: CASSRAGMNTEAFF. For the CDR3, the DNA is TGTGCCAGCAGCCGTGCGGGCATGAACACTGAAGCTTTCTTT.

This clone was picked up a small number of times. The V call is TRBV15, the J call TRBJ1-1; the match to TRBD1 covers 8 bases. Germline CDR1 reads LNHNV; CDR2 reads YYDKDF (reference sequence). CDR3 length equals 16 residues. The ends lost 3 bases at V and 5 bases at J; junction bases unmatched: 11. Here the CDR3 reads CATSSGTGTPFTEAFF. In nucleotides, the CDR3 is TGTGCCACCAGCAGTGGGACAGGAACTCCTTTTACTGAAGCTTTCTTT. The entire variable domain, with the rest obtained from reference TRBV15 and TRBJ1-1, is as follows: DAMVIQNPRYQVTQFGKPVTLSCSQTLNHNVMYWYQQKSSQAPKLLFHYYDKDFNNEADTPDNFQSRRPNTSFCFLDIRSPGLGDTAMYLCATSSGTGTPFTEAFFGQGTRLTVV.

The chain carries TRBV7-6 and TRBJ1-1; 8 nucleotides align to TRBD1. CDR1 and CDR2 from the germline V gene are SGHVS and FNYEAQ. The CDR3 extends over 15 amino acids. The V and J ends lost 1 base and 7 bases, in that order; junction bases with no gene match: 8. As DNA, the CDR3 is TGTGCCAGCAGCTTAGTGTTGGGTGACAGGGGTGAAGCTTTCTTT. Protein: CASSLVLGDRGEAFF.

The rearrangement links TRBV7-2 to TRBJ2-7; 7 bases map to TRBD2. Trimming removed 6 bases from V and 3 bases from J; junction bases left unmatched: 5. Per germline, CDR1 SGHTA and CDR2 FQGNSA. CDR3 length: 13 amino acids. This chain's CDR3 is CASSRLADYEQYF. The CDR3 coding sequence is TGTGCCAGCAGTCGTCTAGCGGACTACGAGCAGTACTTC. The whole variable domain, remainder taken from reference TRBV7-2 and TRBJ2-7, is GAGVSQSPSNKVTEKGKDVELRCDPISGHTALYWYRQSLGQGLEFLIYFQGNSAPDKSGLPSDRFSAERTGGSVSTLTIQRTQQEDSAVYLCASSRLADYEQYFGPGTRLTVT.

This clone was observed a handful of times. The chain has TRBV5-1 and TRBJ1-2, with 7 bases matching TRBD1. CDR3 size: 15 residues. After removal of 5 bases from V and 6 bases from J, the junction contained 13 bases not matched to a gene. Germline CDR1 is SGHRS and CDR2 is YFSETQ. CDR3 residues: CASSQNPTGSNGYTF. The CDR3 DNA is TGCGCCAGCAGTCAAAATCCGACAGGGTCAAATGGCTACACCTTC.